Below are 23 T cell receptor beta chains sequenced from a single sample in a study of Ad26.COV2.S vaccination and SARS-CoV-2 variants. Treatment denoted: around 19 received Ad26.COV2.S at low or high dose, single or two shots; 5 received placebo; per-sample allocation not given. The study sampled participants on day 63 after the first vaccine or placebo injection. The method was immunoSEQ multiplex PCR; TCRdb's version includes in-frame clones alone and lacks a portion of them. There are about 320,000 clones in the sample; roughly 80% occur only once, and approximately 2.2% lies in the top ten. The sample consisted of peripheral blood, taken in a trial of Ad26.COV2.S vaccine versus placebo. The source of these receptors is a person aged 18-65 years who received the Ad26.COV2.S COVID-19 vaccine or a placebo.

V and J are TRBV4-2 and TRBJ2-5; 9 bases are shared with TRBD2. Germline V gene data show CDR1 as LGHNA and CDR2 as YNFKEQ. CDR3 length: 18 residues. The J segment lost 5 bases and the V segment lost 0 bases, leaving 13 bases of the junction unmatched. DNA for the CDR3: TGTGCCAGCAGCCAAGATCTAGTCCTAGCGGGGCTGGAGGAGACCCAGTACTTC. This encodes CASSQDLVLAGLEETQYF.

This clone is a singleton in its sample. The CDR3 here is CASSQDMGAKKRHQPQHF. CDR3 sequence (DNA): TGCGCCAGCAGCCAAGATATGGGGGCTAAAAAACGCCATCAGCCCCAGCATTTT. The chain couples TRBV4-1 to TRBJ1-5, with D possibly TRBD1 on 6 matching bases. The germline gives CDR1 MGHRA, CDR2 YSYEKL. The CDR3 contains 18 residues. Trimming left V 0 bases short and J 5 bases short, with 20 bases between.

The V and J genes are TRBV20-1 and TRBJ2-3; no clear D gene. Germline V gives CDR1 DFQATT, CDR2 SNEGSKA (reference sequence). The CDR3 spans 11 residues. The germline V and J ends were trimmed by 6 bases and 6 bases, with 10 bases remaining between them. The CDR3 DNA reads TGCAGTGCAAAACATAGTGATACGCAGTATTTT. This encodes CSAKHSDTQYF.

This chain uses TRBV4-1 with TRBJ1-2; 8 nucleotides agree with TRBD1. Germline V gives CDR1 MGHRA, CDR2 YSYEKL. J lost 8 bases, V lost 6 bases, and 14 bases had no gene match. The CDR3 runs 15 residues. CDR3 sequence: CASSRGIGQGQGYTF. The DNA for the CDR3 is TGCGCCAGCAGTCGAGGAATAGGACAGGGTCAAGGCTACACCTTC.

V gene TRBV27 combines with J gene TRBJ2-1; D might be TRBD2 (6 bases). The CDR3 runs 14 residues. CDR1 is MNHEY, CDR2 SMNVEV, per germline (reference sequence). V was shortened by 6 bases and J by 1 base, with 10 bases between the two germline ends. The CDR3 DNA is TGTGCCAGCAGACGGGGGAGGTCCTACAATGAGCAGTTCTTC. Its protein is CASRRGRSYNEQFF.

The CDR3 sequence: CSVDGGGATEQYF. The DNA of the CDR3 is TGCAGCGTTGATGGCGGGGGGGCGACCGAGCAGTACTTC. This chain links TRBV29-1 with TRBJ2-7; 9 bases fit TRBD2. The V segment lost 3 bases and the J segment 6 bases; nucleotides outside the gene matches: 6. CDR3 size: 13 residues. Per the germline V gene, CDR1 is SQVTM and CDR2 is ANQGSEA.

The chain is built from TRBV6-5 and TRBJ2-5, with TRBD1 as a possible D gene (6 bases). The CDR3 runs to 13 residues. The germline V gene has CDR1 MNHEY and CDR2 SVGAGI. The germline V and J ends were trimmed by 7 bases and 7 bases, with 16 bases remaining between them. The CDR3: CASTPTGQGTQYF. In DNA, the CDR3 is TGTGCCAGCACCCCGACAGGCCAGGGGACCCAGTACTTC.

The chain combines TRBV11-3 with TRBJ2-1, with 12 bases matching TRBD2. Germline V gives CDR1 SGHNT, CDR2 YENEEA. Trimming cost V 6 bases and J 4 bases; bases outside gene matches: 4. There are 15 residues in the CDR3. The CDR3 DNA is TGTGCCAGCAGTCCTAGCGGGGGGGGATACAATGAGCAGTTCTTC. Protein product: CASSPSGGGYNEQFF.

This clone was recorded a few times. The chain recombines TRBV7-9 with TRBJ1-2, with D possibly TRBD1 on 5 matching bases. V was trimmed by 1 base and J by 4 bases, leaving 16 bases between them. The CDR3 is 16 residues long. Per germline, CDR1 SEHNR and CDR2 FQNEAQ (reference sequence). DNA of the CDR3: TGTGCCAGCAGCTTAGGCGGGTCCAGGGCCCTCTATGGCTACACCTTC. Translation: CASSLGGSRALYGYTF. Based on the CDR3 plus reference TRBV7-9 and TRBJ1-2, the full variable domain is DTGVSQNPRHKITKRGQNVTFRCDPISEHNRLYWYRQTLGQGPEFLTYFQNEAQLEKSRLLSDRFSAERPKGSFSTLEIQRTEQGDSAMYLCASSLGGSRALYGYTFGSGTRLTVV.

This chain links TRBV29-1 with TRBJ2-7; the match to TRBD2 covers 7 bases. The length of the CDR3 is 15 residues. Trimming took 6 bases from V and 7 from J; bases not matched to a gene: 18. The germline CDR1 and CDR2 sequences are SQVTM and ANQGSEA. The chain's CDR3 is CSVLKGRVKGGEQYF. For the CDR3, the DNA is TGCAGCGTCCTAAAGGGCAGGGTCAAGGGAGGGGAGCAGTACTTC.

This chain connects TRBV6-1 to TRBJ1-5; 10 bases fit TRBD1. Losses at the gene ends were 1 base for V and 5 bases for J; bases not matched to a gene: 5. This CDR3 is 16 amino acids long. Germline CDR1 MNHNS, CDR2 SASEGT. CDR3 sequence (DNA): TGTGCCAGCAGTGAAGTCGTTGGGACAGGGGATCAGCCCCAGCATTTT. It is translated as CASSEVVGTGDQPQHF.

This chain uses TRBV4-2 with TRBJ2-1; 10 bases agree with TRBD1. Losses at the gene ends were 1 base for V and 2 bases for J; bases not matched to a gene: 2. CDR1 and CDR2 (germline): LGHNA, YNFKEQ. This CDR3 has 16 residues. The DNA of the CDR3 is TGTGCCAGCAGCCAAGGGGACAGGGGCACCTACAATGAGCAGTTCTTC. As protein: CASSQGDRGTYNEQFF.

The chain employs TRBV10-1 and TRBJ2-1; D unclear. V was shortened by 6 bases and J by 4 bases, with 7 bases between the two germline ends. The CDR3 sequence is 12 residues long. Germline assignment: CDR1 WNHNN and CDR2 SYGVQD (reference sequence). The CDR3 nucleotides are TGCGCCAGCAGAGACCATTACAATGAGCAGTTCTTC. Translated, it gives CASRDHYNEQFF.

The chain combines TRBV4-2 with TRBJ2-7; D may be TRBD2 (6 bases). CDR3 size: 16 residues. Germline V gene data show CDR1 as LGHNA and CDR2 as YNFKEQ. Trimming removed 0 bases at V and 0 bases at J, with 12 bases between. In DNA form, the CDR3 reads TGTGCCAGCAGCCAAGATGGCGCGGGGACCTCCTACGAGCAGTACTTC. Amino acids: CASSQDGAGTSYEQYF.

This clone showed up just once. This chain joins TRBV28 and TRBJ1-6; 7 bases agree with TRBD1. The ends lost 4 bases at V and 2 bases at J; junction bases unmatched: 14. Germline CDR1 is MDHEN and CDR2 is SYDVKM. CDR3 size: 19 residues. CDR3 loop: CASSSSQGRLAPYNSPLHF. The CDR3 DNA follows: TGTGCCAGCAGTTCATCACAGGGGAGGCTAGCTCCCTATAATTCACCCCTCCACTTT. The complete variable domain, with remaining parts taken from reference TRBV28 and TRBJ1-6, reads DVKVTQSSRYLVKRTGEKVFLECVQDMDHENMFWYRQDPGLGLRLIYFSYDVKMKEKGDIPEGYSVSREKKERFSLILESASTNQTSMYLCASSSSQGRLAPYNSPLHFGNGTRLTVT.

This chain connects TRBV28 to TRBJ1-2; no firm D call. The CDR3 contains 11 residues. Trimming left V 3 bases short and J 8 bases short, with 7 bases between. Germline V lookup: CDR1 MDHEN, CDR2 SYDVKM. CDR3 in amino acids: CASSFEGGYTF. CDR3 coding DNA: TGTGCCAGCAGTTTCGAGGGAGGCTACACCTTC.

The J gene is TRBJ2-7, the V gene TRBV5-6, with TRBD2 identical over 7 bases. CDR1 is SGHDT and CDR2 is YYEEEE in the germline V gene. The trim removed 8 bases at V and 3 bases at J, leaving 11 bases unmatched. CDR3 length: 14 residues. CDR3 residues: CASSPGGTLYEQYF. CDR3 bases: TGTGCCAGTAGTCCCGGGGGGACCCTCTACGAGCAGTACTTC.

The rearrangement links TRBV19 to TRBJ2-3; D is possibly TRBD1 (6 bases). V gave up 7 bases and J gave up 5 bases, with 16 bases separating them. Germline V gene data show CDR1 as LNHDA and CDR2 as SQIVND (reference sequence). This CDR3 is built from 14 residues. CDR3 in DNA: TGTGCCAGTAAGAGAGGGGACACCCGAGATACGCAGTATTTT. This gives the protein CASKRGDTRDTQYF.

CDR3 coding DNA: TGTGCCACGCGACTAGCGGGGGGCGGCTCCTACGAGCAGTACTTC. Its translation is CATRLAGGGSYEQYF. This sequence joins TRBV2 and TRBJ2-7; 13 nucleotides agree with TRBD2. The V gene's germline CDR1 is SNHLY and CDR2 FYNNEI. V trimming: 10 bases; J trimming: 0 bases; junction bases outside the gene matches: 6. The CDR3 has 15 residues. The full variable domain, completed using reference TRBV2 and TRBJ2-7, is EPEVTQTPSHQVTQMGQEVILRCVPISNHLYFYWYRQILGQKVEFLVSFYNNEISEKSEIFDDQFSVERPDGSNFTLKIRSTKLEDSAMYFCATRLAGGGSYEQYFGPGTRLTVT.

The J gene is TRBJ1-2, the V gene TRBV5-4; D call uncertain. V lost 0 bases and J lost 0, with 12 bases in between. CDR1 SGHNT and CDR2 YYREEE come from the germline V gene (reference sequence). This CDR3 is built from 16 residues. The CDR3 DNA follows: TGTGCCAGCAGCTTGGCCCGGACCGCCGCTAACTATGGCTACACCTTC. Translation: CASSLARTAANYGYTF.

The genes are TRBV5-1 and TRBJ1-2; D unclear. The length of the CDR3 is 13 residues. Trimming stripped 4 bases from V and 6 bases from J, with 13 bases between. CDR1 and CDR2 (germline): SGHRS, YFSETQ. The CDR3 is CASSANLVDGYTF. DNA of the CDR3: TGCGCCAGCAGCGCGAATCTGGTTGATGGCTACACCTTC.

The chain recombines TRBV4-2 with TRBJ2-5; maybe TRBD2 (7 bases). In germline, CDR1 is LGHNA, CDR2 YNFKEQ. The CDR3 has 14 amino acids. V was pared by 4 bases and J by 3 bases, with 12 bases between. CDR3 bases: TGTGCCAGCAGCCCCCGAGGGGGGGAAGAGACCCAGTACTTC. Encoded protein: CASSPRGGEETQYF.

V gene TRBV7-8 combines with J gene TRBJ1-6; D perhaps matches TRBD1 (6 bases). The CDR3 has 15 residues. Germline V gives CDR1 SGHVS, CDR2 FQNEAQ. The V and J ends lost 7 bases and 7 bases respectively, with 17 bases between them. The CDR3 protein is CASNRSGRGNSPLHF. DNA for the CDR3: TGTGCCAGCAACCGAAGCGGAAGGGGGAATTCACCCCTCCACTTT.